Below, one T cell receptor (beta chain) is given with its context. The antigen remains undetermined. The data stem from a study of T-cell reconstitution after alpha-beta-depleted transplantation in children. Unique molecular identifiers were incorporated during preparation of the TCRbeta library. TCRdb re-called the PCR reads with MiXCR, one entry per CDR3 protein. Of approximately 47,000 distinct CDR3 sequences listed, 40% to 65% are singletons. The study's findings and limits: Expanded graft clones numbering several hundred reportedly gave rise to alpha-beta T cells about two months after transplant.

The ends were cut back, 4 bases at V and 3 bases at J, with 15 bases in the middle. Germline CDR1 reads SQVTM; CDR2 reads ANQGSEA. The CDR3 is 14 residues long. V gene TRBV29-1 combines with J gene TRBJ2-5, with D possibly being TRBD2 (6 bases). Sequencing was performed on peripheral blood, taken before TCRalphabeta/CD19-depleted stem cell transplant. The sequence was collected from a boy under two years old with SCID, due to receive a stem cell transplant. CDR3 DNA sequence: TGCAGCGTTGGGGCCGGGACTCAAAAAGAGACCCAGTACTTC. Translated, it gives CSVGAGTQKETQYF. Based on the CDR3 plus reference TRBV29-1 and TRBJ2-5, the full variable domain is SAVISQKPSRDICQRGTSLTIQCQVDSQVTMMFWYRQQPGQSLTLIATANQGSEATYESGFVIDKFPISRPNLTFSTLTVSNMSPEDSSIYLCSVGAGTQKETQYFGPGTRLLVL.